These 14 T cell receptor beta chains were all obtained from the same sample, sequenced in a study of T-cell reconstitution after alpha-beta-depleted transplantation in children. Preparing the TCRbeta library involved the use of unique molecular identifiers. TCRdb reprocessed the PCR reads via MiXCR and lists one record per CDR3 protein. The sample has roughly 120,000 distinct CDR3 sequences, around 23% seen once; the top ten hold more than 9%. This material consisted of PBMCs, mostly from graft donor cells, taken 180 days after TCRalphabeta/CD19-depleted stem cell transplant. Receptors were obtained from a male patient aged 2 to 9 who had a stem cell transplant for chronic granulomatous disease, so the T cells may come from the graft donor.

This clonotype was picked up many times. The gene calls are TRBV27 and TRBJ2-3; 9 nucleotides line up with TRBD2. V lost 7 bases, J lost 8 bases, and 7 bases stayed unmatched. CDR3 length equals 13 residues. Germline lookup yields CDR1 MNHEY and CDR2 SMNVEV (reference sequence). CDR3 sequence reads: CASTREGHGTQYF. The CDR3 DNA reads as TGTGCCAGCACGCGGGAGGGCCATGGTACGCAGTATTTT.

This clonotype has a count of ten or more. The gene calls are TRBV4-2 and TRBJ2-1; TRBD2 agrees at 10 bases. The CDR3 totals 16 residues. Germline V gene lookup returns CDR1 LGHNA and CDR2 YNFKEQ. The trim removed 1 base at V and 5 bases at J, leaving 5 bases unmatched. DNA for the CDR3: TGTGCCAGCAGCCAAGTTGGTAGCGGGAGGAACAATGAGCAGTTCTTC. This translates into CASSQVGSGRNNEQFF.

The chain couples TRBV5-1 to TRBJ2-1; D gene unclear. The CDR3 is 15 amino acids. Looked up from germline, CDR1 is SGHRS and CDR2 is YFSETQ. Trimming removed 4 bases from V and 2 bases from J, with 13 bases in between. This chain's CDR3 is CASSALSKAYNEQFF. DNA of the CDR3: TGCGCCAGCAGCGCCCTCTCGAAAGCCTACAATGAGCAGTTCTTC.

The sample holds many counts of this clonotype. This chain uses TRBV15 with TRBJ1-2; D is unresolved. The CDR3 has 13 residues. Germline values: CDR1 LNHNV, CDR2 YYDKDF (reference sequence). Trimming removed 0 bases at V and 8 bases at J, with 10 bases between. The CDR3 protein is CATSRDGGRGYTF. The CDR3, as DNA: TGTGCCACCAGCAGAGATGGAGGGCGCGGCTACACCTTC.

This CDR3 is CASSLDHRVEEKLFF. The CDR3 DNA follows: TGCGCCAGCAGCTTGGACCACAGGGTAGAGGAAAAACTGTTTTTT. V usage is TRBV5-1 and J usage is TRBJ1-4; the D gene is possibly TRBD1 (6 bases). V was shortened by 0 bases and J by 8 bases, with 14 bases between the two germline ends. This CDR3 is built from 15 residues. Germline V CDR1 and CDR2: SGHRS, YFSETQ.

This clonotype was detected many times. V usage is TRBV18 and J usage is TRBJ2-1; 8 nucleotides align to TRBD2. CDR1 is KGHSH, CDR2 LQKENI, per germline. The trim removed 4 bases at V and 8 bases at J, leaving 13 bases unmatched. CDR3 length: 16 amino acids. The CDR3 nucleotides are TGTGCCAGCTCACTTAAGGGACTAGGTTTTTTCGATGAGCAGTTCTTC. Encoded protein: CASSLKGLGFFDEQFF.

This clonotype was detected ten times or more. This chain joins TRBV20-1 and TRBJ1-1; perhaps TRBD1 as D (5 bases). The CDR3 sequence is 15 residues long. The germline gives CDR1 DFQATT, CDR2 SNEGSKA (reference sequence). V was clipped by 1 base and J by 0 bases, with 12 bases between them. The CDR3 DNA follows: TGCAGTGCTAGAGTCGTGGGGCGCCTGAACACTGAAGCTTTCTTT. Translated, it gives CSARVVGRLNTEAFF.

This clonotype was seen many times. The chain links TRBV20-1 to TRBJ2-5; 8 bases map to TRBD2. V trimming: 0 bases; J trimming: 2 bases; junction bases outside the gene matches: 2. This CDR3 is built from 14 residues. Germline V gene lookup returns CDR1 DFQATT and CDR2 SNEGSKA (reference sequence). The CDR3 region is CSARDLAGQETQYF. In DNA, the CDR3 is TGCAGTGCTAGAGACTTAGCGGGGCAAGAGACCCAGTACTTC.

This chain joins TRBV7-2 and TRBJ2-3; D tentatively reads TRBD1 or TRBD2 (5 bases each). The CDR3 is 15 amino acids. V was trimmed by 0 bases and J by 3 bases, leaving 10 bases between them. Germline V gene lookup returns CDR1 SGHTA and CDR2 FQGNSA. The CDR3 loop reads CASSLARRTTDTQYF. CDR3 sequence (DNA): TGTGCCAGCAGCTTAGCTAGGAGGACAACAGATACGCAGTATTTT.

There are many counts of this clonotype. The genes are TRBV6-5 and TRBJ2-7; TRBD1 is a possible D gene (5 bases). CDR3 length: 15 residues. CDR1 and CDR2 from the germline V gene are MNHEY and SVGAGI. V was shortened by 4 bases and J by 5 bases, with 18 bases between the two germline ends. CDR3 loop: CASSFIPGPGHEQYF. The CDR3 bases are TGTGCCAGCAGTTTTATACCAGGGCCCGGTCACGAGCAGTACTTC.

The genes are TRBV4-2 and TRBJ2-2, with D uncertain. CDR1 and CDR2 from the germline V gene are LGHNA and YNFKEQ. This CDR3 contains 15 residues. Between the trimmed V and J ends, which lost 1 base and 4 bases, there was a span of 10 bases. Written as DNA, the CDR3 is TGTGCCAGCAGCCAAGCGTTACGAGTCACCGGGGAGCTGTTTTTT. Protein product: CASSQALRVTGELFF.

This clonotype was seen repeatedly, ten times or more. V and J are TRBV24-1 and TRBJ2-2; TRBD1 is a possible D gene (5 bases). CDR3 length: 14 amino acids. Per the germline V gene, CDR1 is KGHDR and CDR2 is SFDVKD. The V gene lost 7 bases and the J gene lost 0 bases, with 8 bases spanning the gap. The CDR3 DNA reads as TGTGCCACCAGCCAGGGATCGAACACCGGGGAGCTGTTTTTT. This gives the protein CATSQGSNTGELFF.

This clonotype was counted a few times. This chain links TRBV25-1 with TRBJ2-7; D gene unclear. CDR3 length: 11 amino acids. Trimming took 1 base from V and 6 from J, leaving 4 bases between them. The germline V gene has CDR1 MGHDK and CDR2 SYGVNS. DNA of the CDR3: TGTGCCAGCAGTGAATGGAGCGAGCAGTACTTC. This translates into CASSEWSEQYF.

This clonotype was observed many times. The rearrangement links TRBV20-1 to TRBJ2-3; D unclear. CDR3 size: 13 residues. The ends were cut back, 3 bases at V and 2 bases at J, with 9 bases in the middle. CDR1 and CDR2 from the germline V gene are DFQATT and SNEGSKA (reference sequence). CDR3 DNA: TGCAGTGCTAGCTACGCCATCACAGATACGCAGTATTTT. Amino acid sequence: CSASYAITDTQYF.